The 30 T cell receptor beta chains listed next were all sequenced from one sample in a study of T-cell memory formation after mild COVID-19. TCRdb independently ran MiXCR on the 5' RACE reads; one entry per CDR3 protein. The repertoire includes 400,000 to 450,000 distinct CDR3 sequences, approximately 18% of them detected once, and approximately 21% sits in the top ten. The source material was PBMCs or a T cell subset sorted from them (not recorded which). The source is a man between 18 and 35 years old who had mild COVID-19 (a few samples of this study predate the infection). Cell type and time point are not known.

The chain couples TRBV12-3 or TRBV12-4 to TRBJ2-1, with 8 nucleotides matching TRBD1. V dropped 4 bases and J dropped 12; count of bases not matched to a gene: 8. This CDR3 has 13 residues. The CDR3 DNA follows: TGTGCCAGCAGTTCTGGCAGGGGGCAAAGGCAGTTCTTC. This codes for CASSSGRGQRQFF.

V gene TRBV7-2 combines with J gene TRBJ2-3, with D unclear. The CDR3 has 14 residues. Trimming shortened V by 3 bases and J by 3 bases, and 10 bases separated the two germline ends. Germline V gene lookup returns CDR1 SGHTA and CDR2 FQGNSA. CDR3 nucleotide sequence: TGTGCCAGCAGCTTTTACGCTAAGACAGATACGCAGTATTTT. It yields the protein CASSFYAKTDTQYF.

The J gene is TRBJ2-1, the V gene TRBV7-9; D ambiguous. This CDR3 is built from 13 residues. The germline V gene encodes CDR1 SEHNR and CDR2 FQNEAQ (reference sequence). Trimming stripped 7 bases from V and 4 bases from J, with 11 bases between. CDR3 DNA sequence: TGTGCCAGCATCATCGACGGGTACAATGAGCAGTTCTTC. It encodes CASIIDGYNEQFF.

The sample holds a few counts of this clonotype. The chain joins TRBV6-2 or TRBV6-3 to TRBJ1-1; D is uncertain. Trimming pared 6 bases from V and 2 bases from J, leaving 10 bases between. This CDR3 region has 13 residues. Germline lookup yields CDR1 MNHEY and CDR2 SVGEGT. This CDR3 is CASSNEGNTEAFF. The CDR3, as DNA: TGTGCCAGCAGCAACGAGGGTAACACTGAAGCTTTCTTT.

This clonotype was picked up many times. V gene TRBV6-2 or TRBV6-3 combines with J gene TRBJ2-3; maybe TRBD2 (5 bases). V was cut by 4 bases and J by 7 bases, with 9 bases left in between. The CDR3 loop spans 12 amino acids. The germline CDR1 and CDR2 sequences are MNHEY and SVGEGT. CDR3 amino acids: CASSSRVHTQYF. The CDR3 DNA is TGTGCCAGCAGTTCGAGGGTCCATACGCAGTATTTT.

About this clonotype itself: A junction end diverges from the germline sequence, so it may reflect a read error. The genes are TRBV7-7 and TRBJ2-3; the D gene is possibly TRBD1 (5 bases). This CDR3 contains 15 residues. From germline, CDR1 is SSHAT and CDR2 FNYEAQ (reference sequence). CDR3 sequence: CASSLTARVGDTQYF. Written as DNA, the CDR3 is TGTGCTAGCAGCTTAACGGCCAGGGTGGGAGATACGCAGTATTTT.

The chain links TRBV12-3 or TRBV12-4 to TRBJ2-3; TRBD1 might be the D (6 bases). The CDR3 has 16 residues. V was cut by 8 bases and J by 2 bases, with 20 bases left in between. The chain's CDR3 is CASGGPTEGDTDTQYF. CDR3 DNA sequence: TGTGCCAGCGGGGGTCCGACAGAGGGGGACACAGATACGCAGTATTTT.

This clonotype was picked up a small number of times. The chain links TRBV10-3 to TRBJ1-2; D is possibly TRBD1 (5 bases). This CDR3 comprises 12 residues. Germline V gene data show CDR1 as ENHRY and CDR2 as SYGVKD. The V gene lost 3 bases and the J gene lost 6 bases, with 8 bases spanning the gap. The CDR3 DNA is TGTGCCATCAGTGACAGGGTAGATGGCTACACCTTC. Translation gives CAISDRVDGYTF.

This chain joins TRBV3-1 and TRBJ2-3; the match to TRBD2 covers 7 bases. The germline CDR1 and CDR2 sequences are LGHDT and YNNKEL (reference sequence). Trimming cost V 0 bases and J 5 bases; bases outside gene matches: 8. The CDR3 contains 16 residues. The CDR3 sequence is CASSQDPAGGKDTQYF. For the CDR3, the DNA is TGTGCCAGCAGCCAAGATCCCGCCGGGGGGAAAGATACGCAGTATTTT.

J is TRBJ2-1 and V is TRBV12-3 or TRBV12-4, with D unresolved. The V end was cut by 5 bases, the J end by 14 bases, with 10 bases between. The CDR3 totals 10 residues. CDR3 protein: CASSPAEEFF. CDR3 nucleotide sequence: TGTGCCAGCAGTCCCGCAGAGGAGTTCTTC.

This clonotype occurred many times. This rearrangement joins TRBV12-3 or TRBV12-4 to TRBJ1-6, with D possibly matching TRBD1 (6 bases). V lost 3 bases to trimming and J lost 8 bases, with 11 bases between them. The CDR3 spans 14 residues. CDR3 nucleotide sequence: TGTGCCAGCAGTTTCGCTACAGGGCATTCACCCCTCCACTTT. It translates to CASSFATGHSPLHF.

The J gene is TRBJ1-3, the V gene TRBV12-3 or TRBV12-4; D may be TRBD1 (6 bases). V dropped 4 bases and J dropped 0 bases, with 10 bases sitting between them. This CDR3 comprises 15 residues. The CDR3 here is CASSCAGASGNTIYF. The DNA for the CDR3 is TGTGCCAGCAGTTGTGCAGGGGCCTCTGGAAACACCATATATTTT.

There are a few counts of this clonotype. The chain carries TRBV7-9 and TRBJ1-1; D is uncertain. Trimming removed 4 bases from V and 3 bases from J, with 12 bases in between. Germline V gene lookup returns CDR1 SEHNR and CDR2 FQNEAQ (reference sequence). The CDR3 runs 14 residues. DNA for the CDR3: TGTGCCAGCAGCTCTTTAGCTAGGGACACTGAAGCTTTCTTT. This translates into CASSSLARDTEAFF.

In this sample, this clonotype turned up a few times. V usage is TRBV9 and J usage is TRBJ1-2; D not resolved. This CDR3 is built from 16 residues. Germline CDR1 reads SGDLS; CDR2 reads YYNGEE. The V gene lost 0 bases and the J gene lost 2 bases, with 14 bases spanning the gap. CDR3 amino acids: CASSVDPTKGNYGYTF. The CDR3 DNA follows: TGTGCCAGCAGCGTAGACCCCACTAAAGGCAACTATGGCTACACCTTC.

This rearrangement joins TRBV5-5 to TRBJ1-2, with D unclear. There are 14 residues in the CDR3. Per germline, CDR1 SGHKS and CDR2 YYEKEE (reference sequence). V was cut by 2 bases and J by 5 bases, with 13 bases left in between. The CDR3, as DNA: TGTGCCAGCAGCTTTCCGGGCCCGCAATATGGCTACACCTTC. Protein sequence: CASSFPGPQYGYTF.

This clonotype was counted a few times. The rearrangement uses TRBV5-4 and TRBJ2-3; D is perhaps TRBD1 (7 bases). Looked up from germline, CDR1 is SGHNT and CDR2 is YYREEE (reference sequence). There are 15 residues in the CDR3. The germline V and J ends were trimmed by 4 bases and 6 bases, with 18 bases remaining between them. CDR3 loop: CASSLGGGGWDTQYF. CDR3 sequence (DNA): TGTGCCAGCAGCCTGGGTGGAGGGGGCTGGGATACGCAGTATTTT.

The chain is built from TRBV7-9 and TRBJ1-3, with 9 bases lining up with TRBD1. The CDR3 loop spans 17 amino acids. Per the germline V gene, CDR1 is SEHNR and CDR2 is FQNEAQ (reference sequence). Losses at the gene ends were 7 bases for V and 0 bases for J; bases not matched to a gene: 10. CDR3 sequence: CASTETGGTLSGNTIYF. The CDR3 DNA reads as TGTGCCAGCACCGAGACAGGGGGGACTCTCTCTGGAAACACCATATATTTT.

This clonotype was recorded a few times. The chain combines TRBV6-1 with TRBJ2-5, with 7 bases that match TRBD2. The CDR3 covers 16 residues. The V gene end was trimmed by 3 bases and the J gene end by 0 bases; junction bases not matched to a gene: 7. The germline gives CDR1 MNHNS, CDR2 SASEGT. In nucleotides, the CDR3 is TGTGCCAGCAGTGAGCGGGCTAGCGGAGACCAAGAGACCCAGTACTTC. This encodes CASSERASGDQETQYF.

In nucleotides, the CDR3 is TGTGCCAGTAGTATAGATTCCCAGGGGGCCTTTTCACCCCTCCACTTT. The encoded protein is CASSIDSQGAFSPLHF. The V gene is TRBV19, the J gene TRBJ1-6; the match to TRBD1 covers 8 bases. Germline-derived CDR1 and CDR2 are LNHDA and SQIVND (reference sequence). Trimming took 0 bases from V and 9 from J; bases not matched to a gene: 7. CDR3 size: 16 residues.

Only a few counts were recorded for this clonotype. This chain's CDR3 is CASSPPGRYGYTF. The CDR3 DNA reads TGTGCCAGCAGTCCTCCCGGCCGATATGGCTACACCTTC. This chain joins TRBV28 and TRBJ1-2; D not resolved. Trimming stripped 5 bases from V and 5 bases from J, with 12 bases between. CDR1 is MDHEN, CDR2 SYDVKM, per germline. CDR3 length: 13 residues.

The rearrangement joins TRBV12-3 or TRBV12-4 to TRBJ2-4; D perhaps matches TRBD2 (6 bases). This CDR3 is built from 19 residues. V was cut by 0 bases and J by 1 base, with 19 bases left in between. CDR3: CASSLADQRRVWAKNIQYF. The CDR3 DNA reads TGTGCCAGCAGTTTAGCGGATCAAAGGAGGGTATGGGCCAAAAACATTCAGTACTTC.

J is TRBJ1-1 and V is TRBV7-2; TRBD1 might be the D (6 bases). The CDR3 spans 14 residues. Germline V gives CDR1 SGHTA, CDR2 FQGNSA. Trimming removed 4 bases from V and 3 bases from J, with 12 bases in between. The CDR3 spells CASSSRQVYTEAFF. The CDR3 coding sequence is TGTGCCAGCAGCTCGAGACAGGTTTACACTGAAGCTTTCTTT.

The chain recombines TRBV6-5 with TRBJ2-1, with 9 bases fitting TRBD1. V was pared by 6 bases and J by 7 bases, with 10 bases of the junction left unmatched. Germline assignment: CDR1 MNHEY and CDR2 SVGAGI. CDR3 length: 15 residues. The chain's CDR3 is CASRADRGPGNEQFF. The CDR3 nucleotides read TGTGCCAGCAGGGCGGACAGGGGTCCTGGGAATGAGCAGTTCTTC.

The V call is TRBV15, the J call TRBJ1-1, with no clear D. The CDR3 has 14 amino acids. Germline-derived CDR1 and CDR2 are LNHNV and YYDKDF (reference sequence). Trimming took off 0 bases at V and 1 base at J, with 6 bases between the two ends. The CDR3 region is CATSRDIQNTEAFF. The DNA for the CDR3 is TGTGCCACCAGCAGAGATATCCAGAACACTGAAGCTTTCTTT.

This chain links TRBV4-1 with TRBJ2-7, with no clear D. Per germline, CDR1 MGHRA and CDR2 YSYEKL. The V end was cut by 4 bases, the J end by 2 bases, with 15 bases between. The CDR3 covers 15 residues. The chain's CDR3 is CASSRVYTGTYEQYV. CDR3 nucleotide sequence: TGCGCCAGCAGCCGCGTGTATACCGGAACCTACGAGCAGTACGTC.

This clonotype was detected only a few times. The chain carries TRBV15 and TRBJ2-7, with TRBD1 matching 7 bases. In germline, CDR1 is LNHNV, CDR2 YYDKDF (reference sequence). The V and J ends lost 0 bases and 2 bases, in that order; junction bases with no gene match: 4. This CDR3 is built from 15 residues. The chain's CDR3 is CATSRDSDRPYEQYF. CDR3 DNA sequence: TGTGCCACCAGCAGAGATTCGGACAGGCCCTACGAGCAGTACTTC.

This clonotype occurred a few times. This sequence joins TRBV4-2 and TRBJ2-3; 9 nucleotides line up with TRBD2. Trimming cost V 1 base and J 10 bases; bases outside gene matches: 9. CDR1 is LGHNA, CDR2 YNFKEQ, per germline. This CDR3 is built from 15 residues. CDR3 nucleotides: TGTGCCAGCAGCCAAGGTTCGGCGGGGGGGGATCCGCAGTATTTT. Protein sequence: CASSQGSAGGDPQYF.

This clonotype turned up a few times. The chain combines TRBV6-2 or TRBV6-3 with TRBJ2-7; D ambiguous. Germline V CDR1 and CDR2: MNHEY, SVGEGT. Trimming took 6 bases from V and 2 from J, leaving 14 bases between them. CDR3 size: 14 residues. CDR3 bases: TGTGCCAGCAGGAACCTAAAGGTCACCTACGAGCAGTACTTC. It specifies CASRNLKVTYEQYF.

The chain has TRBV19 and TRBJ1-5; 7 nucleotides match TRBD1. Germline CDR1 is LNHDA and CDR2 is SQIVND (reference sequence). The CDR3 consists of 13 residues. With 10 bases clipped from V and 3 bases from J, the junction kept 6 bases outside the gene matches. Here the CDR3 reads CATQDRPNQPQHF. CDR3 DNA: TGTGCCACCCAGGACAGGCCCAATCAGCCCCAGCATTTT.

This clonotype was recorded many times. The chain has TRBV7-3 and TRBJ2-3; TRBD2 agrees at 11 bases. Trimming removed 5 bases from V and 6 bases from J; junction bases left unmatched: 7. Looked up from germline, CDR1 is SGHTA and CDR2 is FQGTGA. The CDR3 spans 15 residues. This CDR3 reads CASSAKTSGADTQYF. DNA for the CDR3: TGTGCCAGCAGCGCGAAGACTAGCGGGGCGGATACGCAGTATTTT.